A selection of T cell receptor beta chains follows, all from one sample in a study of blood T cells in healthy people across ages. TCRdb passed the 5' RACE reads through MiXCR, listing each CDR3 protein once. The data hold about 600,000 distinct CDR3 sequences, with more than 45% observed a single time. Sequencing was performed on blood. The receptors were sampled from a man older than 75 in good health. Each CDR3 is given with its conserved first and last residue. The D gene is left open where the match is weak. A clone size is listed for some rows: how often the clone was seen (once, few, many), or a class if it is expanded.

TRBJ2-5 NA TRBV2 NA CVSSGAGPTQYF TGTGTCAGCAGTGGCGCAGGGCCGACCCAGTACTTC
TRBJ2-7 TRBD2 TRBV28 few CASRLAGRMDEQYF TGTGCCAGCAGACTAGCGGGAAGAATGGACGAGCAGTACTTC
TRBJ2-3 NA TRBV7-8 NA CASSTPSVYGTDTQYF TGTGCCAGCAGCACCCCTAGCGTCTACGGCACAGATACGCAGTATTTT
TRBJ2-5 TRBD1 TRBV27 many CASSGTGQETQYF TGTGCCAGCAGCGGGACAGGGCAAGAGACCCAGTACTTC
TRBJ2-5 TRBD2 TRBV9 few CASSGRRASGQETQYF TGTGCCAGCAGCGGGCGGCGGGCTAGCGGCCAAGAGACCCAGTACTTC
TRBJ2-5 TRBD1 TRBV10-3 NA CAISEGQGETQYF TGTGCCATCAGTGAAGGACAGGGGGAGACCCAGTACTTC
TRBJ2-7 NA TRBV6-2/TRBV6-3 few CASIPTWGGPSLSYEQYF TGTGCCAGCATTCCCACCTGGGGGGGGCCAAGTCTCTCCTACGAGCAGTACTTC
TRBJ2-5 NA TRBV6-6 many CASKLQGHNQETQYF TGTGCCAGCAAGCTACAGGGCCACAACCAAGAGACCCAGTACTTC
TRBJ1-2 NA TRBV11-3 NA CASSLVMGGDGYTF TGTGCCAGCAGCCTGGTGATGGGGGGGGATGGCTACACCTTC
TRBJ2-3 NA TRBV12-3/TRBV12-4 few CASRRQASPRDTQYF TGTGCCAGCAGGCGACAGGCGTCCCCTCGGGATACGCAGTATTTT
TRBJ2-5 TRBD2 TRBV20-1 NA CSARLPAGATETQYF TGCAGTGCTAGGTTGCCAGCGGGAGCCACAGAGACCCAGTACTTC
TRBJ1-5 TRBD1 TRBV12-3/TRBV12-4 once CASSPQTGNNQPQHF TGTGCCAGCAGTCCTCAGACAGGGAACAATCAGCCCCAGCATTTT
TRBJ2-3 TRBD2 TRBV20-1 NA CSARVGSGSKSDTQYF TGCAGTGCTAGAGTAGGTAGCGGGAGTAAGTCAGATACGCAGTATTTT
TRBJ2-7 TRBD2 TRBV6-2/TRBV6-3 NA CASSRTSFLSEQYF TGTGCCAGCAGTCGGACTAGCTTCTTAAGCGAGCAGTACTTC
TRBJ1-6 TRBD1 TRBV6-5 many CASSYSRQGAGSPLHF TGTGCCAGCAGTTACTCGAGACAGGGGGCAGGCTCACCCCTCCACTTT
TRBJ2-3 NA TRBV29-1 many CSVAVGLTQYF TGCAGCGTTGCGGTGGGTCTTACGCAGTATTTT
TRBJ2-5 TRBD1 TRBV11-2 few CASSRRTGGSETQYF TGTGCCAGCAGCCGCAGGACAGGCGGATCGGAGACCCAGTACTTC
TRBJ2-1 TRBD1 TRBV20-1 NA CSARHPARGINNEQFF TGCAGTGCTAGACACCCCGCCAGGGGGATCAACAATGAGCAGTTCTTC
TRBJ1-6 TRBD1 TRBV6-6 NA CASRHGQGNYNSPLHF TGTGCCAGCAGGCATGGACAGGGGAACTATAATTCACCCCTCCACTTT
TRBJ2-5 TRBD2 TRBV7-2 few CASSDRLAGGQETQYF TGTGCCAGCAGCGATAGACTAGCGGGAGGACAAGAGACCCAGTACTTC
TRBJ1-1 TRBD1 TRBV10-3 NA CAIRGTGGLNTEAFF TGTGCCATCAGGGGGACAGGGGGACTGAACACTGAAGCTTTCTTT
TRBJ2-7 NA TRBV20-1 few CSASGAGYEQYF TGCAGTGCTAGTGGGGCAGGCTACGAGCAGTACTTC
TRBJ1-6 NA TRBV20-1 few CSASRGEGAPLHF TGCAGTGCTAGCCGCGGGGAGGGGGCACCCCTCCACTTT
TRBJ1-2 NA TRBV10-3 NA CAITGQISNYGYTF TGTGCCATCACTGGACAGATCAGTAACTATGGCTACACCTTC
TRBJ2-7 NA TRBV20-1 NA CSAQGGKEGEQYF TGCAGTGCTCAAGGGGGGAAGGAGGGCGAGCAGTACTTC
TRBJ2-5 TRBD2 TRBV29-1 NA CSVGGRLAGQETQYF TGCAGCGTTGGGGGACGACTAGCGGGGCAAGAGACCCAGTACTTC
TRBJ2-7 TRBD1 TRBV6-2/TRBV6-3 NA CASNRPGQFTYEQYF TGTGCCAGCAACCGTCCGGGACAGTTCACCTACGAGCAGTACTTC
TRBJ1-1 NA TRBV6-5 many CASTPTPWEEAFF TGTGCCAGCACCCCGACGCCCTGGGAGGAAGCTTTCTTT
TRBJ2-3 NA TRBV3-1 NA CASSQQGRVTDTQYF TGTGCCAGCAGCCAACAGGGGAGGGTAACAGATACGCAGTATTTT
TRBJ2-5 NA TRBV20-1 NA CSARDLSGETQYF TGCAGTGCTAGAGACTTATCGGGGGAGACCCAGTACTTC
TRBJ2-6 NA TRBV5-1 few CASSSDSSGANVLTF TGCGCCAGCAGCTCTGACAGCTCTGGGGCCAACGTCCTGACTTTC
TRBJ1-5 NA TRBV5-8 NA CASSLFNQPQHF TGTGCCAGCAGCTTATTCAATCAGCCCCAGCATTTT
TRBJ1-4 TRBD1 TRBV20-1 NA CSASRDRGEKLFF TGCAGTGCCAGCCGGGACAGGGGAGAAAAACTGTTTTTT
TRBJ2-3 NA TRBV29-1 few CSVLGSATWPDTQYF TGCAGCGTCCTGGGTAGCGCCACCTGGCCAGATACGCAGTATTTT
TRBJ1-1 NA TRBV6-5 few CASRKAGANTEAFF TGTGCCAGCAGAAAGGCGGGGGCGAACACTGAAGCTTTCTTT
TRBJ1-2 TRBD1 TRBV29-1 NA CSVYSTGAFNYGYTF TGCAGCGTTTATTCGACAGGGGCCTTCAACTATGGCTACACCTTC
TRBJ1-5 NA TRBV7-9 few CASTGTGSSNQPQHF TGTGCCAGCACCGGAACGGGATCCAGCAATCAGCCCCAGCATTTT
TRBJ1-2 NA TRBV5-6 NA CAGRGQSNYGYTF TGTGCCGGCAGAGGACAGTCTAACTATGGCTACACCTTC
TRBJ2-2 NA TRBV5-4 NA CASSLLAGRDTGELFF TGTGCCAGCAGCTTGTTGGCGGGACGGGATACCGGGGAGCTGTTTTTT
TRBJ1-2 NA TRBV7-2 NA CASSSPLSYGYTF TGTGCCAGCAGCTCCCCCCTTTCTTATGGCTACACCTTC
TRBJ2-2 TRBD2 TRBV5-1 NA CASSGYSGSRATGELFF TGCGCCAGCAGCGGATATAGCGGGAGCAGGGCCACCGGGGAGCTGTTTTTT
TRBJ2-7 TRBD2 TRBV7-2 NA CASSLSSGGAYEQYF TGTGCCAGCAGCTTATCTAGCGGGGGGGCCTACGAGCAGTACTTC
TRBJ2-1 NA TRBV5-1 NA CASSLVGQADNEQFF TGCGCCAGCAGCTTGGTCGGCCAGGCAGACAATGAGCAGTTCTTC
TRBJ2-7 TRBD1 TRBV20-1 few CSATGTGVHEQYF TGCAGTGCCACGGGGACAGGGGTCCACGAGCAGTACTTC
TRBJ2-1 TRBD1 TRBV11-2 few CASSLAWDRGRGEQFF TGTGCCAGCAGCTTGGCGTGGGACAGGGGTCGGGGTGAGCAGTTCTTC
TRBJ1-5 NA TRBV6-2/TRBV6-3 NA CASSPVGIFQPQHF TGTGCCAGCAGTCCCGTCGGCATTTTTCAGCCCCAGCATTTT
TRBJ2-3 TRBD1 TRBV19 NA CASRSTGEADTQYF TGTGCCAGTAGATCGACAGGGGAGGCAGATACGCAGTATTTT
TRBJ2-5 TRBD2 TRBV29-1 NA CSVSSGLAVQETQYF TGCAGCGTTTCGAGTGGACTAGCGGTTCAAGAGACCCAGTACTTC
TRBJ1-2 NA TRBV12-3/TRBV12-4 NA CASSWGQGRVLGYTF TGTGCCAGCAGTTGGGGCCAAGGCAGGGTCCTTGGCTACACCTTC
TRBJ2-5 TRBD1 TRBV24-1 NA CATSDWTGDQETQYF TGTGCCACCAGTGATTGGACAGGGGATCAAGAGACCCAGTACTTC
TRBJ1-1 NA TRBV4-3 NA CASSLRLAVTEAFF TGCGCCAGCAGCCTACGACTAGCCGTGACTGAAGCTTTCTTT
TRBJ1-4 NA TRBV7-2 NA CASSLSINGEKLFF TGTGCCAGCAGCTTATCAATAAACGGTGAAAAACTGTTTTTT
TRBJ2-5 NA TRBV11-2 few CASSTSVTQYF TGTGCCAGCAGCACCAGCGTGACCCAGTACTTC
TRBJ2-1 NA TRBV5-6 NA CASEDRSYNEQFF TGTGCCAGCGAAGATCGCTCCTACAATGAGCAGTTCTTC
TRBJ2-2 NA TRBV28 once CASSPIHTGELFF TGTGCCAGCAGCCCCATCCATACAGGGGAGCTGTTTTTT
TRBJ2-3 NA TRBV3-1 NA CASSQTGEGTDTQYF TGTGCCAGCAGCCAGACAGGCGAAGGGACAGATACGCAGTATTTT
TRBJ2-7 NA TRBV9 few CASSVPDFSYEQYF TGTGCCAGCAGCGTTCCGGACTTCTCCTACGAGCAGTACTTC
TRBJ2-7 NA TRBV15 many CATSRGQGSREQYF TGTGCCACCAGCAGAGGACAAGGTTCTCGGGAGCAGTACTTC
TRBJ2-1 TRBD2 TRBV7-2 few CASSLARGTSIYNEQFF TGTGCCAGCAGCTTAGCGCGTGGGACTAGCATTTACAATGAGCAGTTCTTC
TRBJ2-5 TRBD2 TRBV20-1 few CSATLAEAETQYF TGCAGTGCTACCCTAGCGGAAGCAGAGACCCAGTACTTC